This is a list of T cell receptor beta chains from one sample in a study of human T cells and chemical hapten exposure. TCRdb reanalysed the RACE reads using MiXCR and keeps one entry per CDR3 protein. The sample has under 200,000 distinct CDR3 sequences, roughly 25% seen once. The sequencing here drew on whole blood, taken in connection with sensitization to the hapten diphenylcyclopropenone (DPC). These receptors were obtained from a woman younger than 35 with alopecia areata. Some clones in this sample may be carry-over from other donors' samples. CDR3s include the opening cysteine and the closing phenylalanine or tryptophan. A D gene is named only where the DNA matches it firmly. Clone size is shown for a subset of rows, as once, few, many or a class of expanded clone.

V gene: TRBV2; D gene: TRBD1; clone size: .; J gene: TRBJ1-5; CDR3 DNA: TGTGCCAGCTCTGATTGGACAGGGGCGGCTTCGGCTCAGCCCCAGCATTTT; CDR3 protein: CASSDWTGAASAQPQHF
V gene: TRBV4-3; D gene: .; clone size: many; J gene: TRBJ1-6; CDR3 DNA: TGCGCCAGCAGCCTAGATCCGTTTACCGGTTCACCCCTCCACTTT; CDR3 protein: CASSLDPFTGSPLHF
V gene: TRBV4-1; D gene: TRBD2; clone size: few; J gene: TRBJ2-3; CDR3 DNA: TGCGCCAGCAGCCAAGCCCCTAGCGGGGGCACAGATACGCAGTATTTT; CDR3 protein: CASSQAPSGGTDTQYF
V gene: TRBV24-1; D gene: .; clone size: .; J gene: TRBJ1-5; CDR3 DNA: TGTGCCACCAGTGAGACGGATAGCAATCAGCCCCAGCATTTT; CDR3 protein: CATSETDSNQPQHF
V gene: TRBV7-2; D gene: TRBD2; clone size: few; J gene: TRBJ2-1; CDR3 DNA: TGTGCCAGCAGCCAGAGCGGGGGGGCGAACAATGAGCAGTTCTTC; CDR3 protein: CASSQSGGANNEQFF
V gene: TRBV7-3; D gene: .; clone size: .; J gene: TRBJ1-1; CDR3 DNA: TGTGCCAGCAGCTTAACCGGGGGCTCCAGGGAAGCTTTCTTT; CDR3 protein: CASSLTGGSREAFF
V gene: TRBV5-6; D gene: TRBD1; clone size: .; J gene: TRBJ1-4; CDR3 DNA: TGTGCCAGCAGCTTGGCCGGACAGGGGGAAAAACTGTTTTTT; CDR3 protein: CASSLAGQGEKLFF
V gene: TRBV29-1; D gene: .; clone size: once; J gene: TRBJ1-4; CDR3 DNA: TGCAGCGTTTTGCGAGGTGAAAAACTGTTTTTT; CDR3 protein: CSVLRGEKLFF
V gene: TRBV10-3; D gene: .; clone size: few; J gene: TRBJ2-5; CDR3 DNA: TGTGCCATCAGTGACAGAGACCGCTTAGAGACCCAGTACTTC; CDR3 protein: CAISDRDRLETQYF
V gene: TRBV20-1; D gene: .; clone size: .; J gene: TRBJ2-2; CDR3 DNA: TGCAGTGCTCCCGGTCAGGTGGGCGCCGGGGAGCTGTTTTTT; CDR3 protein: CSAPGQVGAGELFF
V gene: TRBV27; D gene: .; clone size: few; J gene: TRBJ2-2; CDR3 DNA: TGTGCCAGCAGTGATTCCGAGGCTAGCAGGGCCGGGGAGCTGTTTTTT; CDR3 protein: CASSDSEASRAGELFF
V gene: TRBV2; D gene: .; clone size: .; J gene: TRBJ1-5; CDR3 DNA: TGTGCCAGCACCGGCAGGGGAAGTAATCAGCCCCAGCATTTT; CDR3 protein: CASTGRGSNQPQHF
V gene: TRBV9; D gene: .; clone size: few; J gene: TRBJ2-7; CDR3 DNA: TGTGCCAGCAGCGTAAGTTCCTCAGGCGGCTACGAGCAGTACTTC; CDR3 protein: CASSVSSSGGYEQYF
V gene: TRBV5-1; D gene: TRBD2; clone size: few; J gene: TRBJ2-7; CDR3 DNA: TGCGCCAGCAGCTTAGAGCGGGACTTCTACGAGCAGTACTTC; CDR3 protein: CASSLERDFYEQYF
V gene: TRBV27; D gene: TRBD2; clone size: once; J gene: TRBJ2-7; CDR3 DNA: TGTGCCAGCAGTCTTACGTCTAGCGGAAACTACGAGCAGTACTTC; CDR3 protein: CASSLTSSGNYEQYF
V gene: TRBV5-1; D gene: .; clone size: .; J gene: TRBJ1-1; CDR3 DNA: TGCGCCAGCAGCCCGGAGGGACTTCCGAACACTGAAGCTTTCTTT; CDR3 protein: CASSPEGLPNTEAFF
V gene: TRBV7-9; D gene: .; clone size: .; J gene: TRBJ1-5; CDR3 DNA: TGTGCCAGCAGCCCTTGGGGGAATCAGCCCCAGCATTTT; CDR3 protein: CASSPWGNQPQHF
V gene: TRBV6-5; D gene: TRBD2; clone size: .; J gene: TRBJ2-7; CDR3 DNA: TGTGCCAGCAGTTACGGTGGGGGGACTAGACCATTTCACTACGAGCAGTACTTC; CDR3 protein: CASSYGGGTRPFHYEQYF
V gene: TRBV29-1; D gene: TRBD1; clone size: .; J gene: TRBJ1-1; CDR3 DNA: TGCAGCGTTGGACAGGGATTGGGCACTGAAGCTTTCTTT; CDR3 protein: CSVGQGLGTEAFF
V gene: TRBV10-3; D gene: TRBD2; clone size: few; J gene: TRBJ2-3; CDR3 DNA: TGTGCCATCAGGAGACTAGCGGAGAGCACAGATACGCAGTATTTT; CDR3 protein: CAIRRLAESTDTQYF
V gene: TRBV7-2; D gene: .; clone size: .; J gene: TRBJ2-4; CDR3 DNA: TGTGCCAGCAGAGTTTCGGTAGCCAAAAACATTCAGTACTTC; CDR3 protein: CASRVSVAKNIQYF
V gene: TRBV20-1; D gene: .; clone size: few; J gene: TRBJ2-3; CDR3 DNA: TGCAGTGCGGGGCGGGCTCCCACAGATACGCAGTATTTT; CDR3 protein: CSAGRAPTDTQYF
V gene: TRBV6-6; D gene: .; clone size: many; J gene: TRBJ2-1; CDR3 DNA: TGTGCCAGCAGTTACTCGGAGACCGATGAGCAGTTCTTC; CDR3 protein: CASSYSETDEQFF
V gene: TRBV29-1; D gene: .; clone size: .; J gene: TRBJ1-1; CDR3 DNA: TGCAGCGTGAGGCGGGGGGCCGGCACTGAAGCTTTCTTT; CDR3 protein: CSVRRGAGTEAFF
V gene: TRBV27; D gene: .; clone size: few; J gene: TRBJ2-7; CDR3 DNA: TGTGCCAGCAGTTTAGAGGCTGTCACGGTGGTTAGCGAGCAGTACTTC; CDR3 protein: CASSLEAVTVVSEQYF
V gene: TRBV4-1; D gene: TRBD2; clone size: .; J gene: TRBJ2-1; CDR3 DNA: TGCGCCAGCAGCCCGACGACTAGCGGGGCTAGAGATGAGCAGTTCTTC; CDR3 protein: CASSPTTSGARDEQFF
V gene: TRBV5-1; D gene: .; clone size: few; J gene: TRBJ2-7; CDR3 DNA: TGCGCCAGCAGCTTGTTGGACGAGCAGTACTTC; CDR3 protein: CASSLLDEQYF
V gene: TRBV4-1; D gene: TRBD1; clone size: few; J gene: TRBJ2-7; CDR3 DNA: TGCGCCAGCAGCCAGGACCGACAGGGGTCCTACGAGCAGTACTTC; CDR3 protein: CASSQDRQGSYEQYF
V gene: TRBV9; D gene: TRBD1; clone size: .; J gene: TRBJ2-5; CDR3 DNA: TGTGCCAGCAGCAAAGGGGACAGGGGGCCGGGGGAGACCCAGTACTTC; CDR3 protein: CASSKGDRGPGETQYF
V gene: TRBV10-3; D gene: .; clone size: .; J gene: TRBJ2-1; CDR3 DNA: TGTGCCATCAGTGAGTCGGGGACCGGGCGGTTCTTC; CDR3 protein: CAISESGTGRFF
V gene: TRBV2; D gene: TRBD2; clone size: .; J gene: TRBJ2-2; CDR3 DNA: TGTGCCAGCAGGGAATGGACTAGCACGGGGGAGCTGTTTTTT; CDR3 protein: CASREWTSTGELFF
V gene: TRBV29-1; D gene: .; clone size: few; J gene: TRBJ2-3; CDR3 DNA: TGCAGCGTCGAGGGTGATAAAGATACGCAGTATTTT; CDR3 protein: CSVEGDKDTQYF
V gene: TRBV7-8; D gene: .; clone size: .; J gene: TRBJ1-3; CDR3 DNA: TGTGCCAGCAGCTTAGCGCGGGGTAGCACTGGAAACACCATATATTTT; CDR3 protein: CASSLARGSTGNTIYF
V gene: TRBV11-2; D gene: TRBD2; clone size: few; J gene: TRBJ2-3; CDR3 DNA: TGTGCCAGCAGCTTAGGGACGGGAGGGCCATCAGATACGCAGTATTTT; CDR3 protein: CASSLGTGGPSDTQYF
V gene: TRBV29-1; D gene: .; clone size: .; J gene: TRBJ1-2; CDR3 DNA: TGCAGCGTTGAGGGGTGGGGGGGCTACACCTTC; CDR3 protein: CSVEGWGGYTF
V gene: TRBV7-3; D gene: .; clone size: few; J gene: TRBJ2-2; CDR3 DNA: TGTGCCAGCAGCTTATCTGGGACCGGGGAGCTGTTTTTT; CDR3 protein: CASSLSGTGELFF
V gene: TRBV11-2; D gene: .; clone size: .; J gene: TRBJ1-1; CDR3 DNA: TGTGCCAGCAGCTTAGTAGGAAGAAGAACTGAAGCTTTCTTT; CDR3 protein: CASSLVGRRTEAFF
V gene: TRBV6-1; D gene: TRBD1; clone size: .; J gene: TRBJ1-5; CDR3 DNA: TGTGCCAGCAGCCCCAAATGGACAGGAAATCAGCCCCAGCATTTT; CDR3 protein: CASSPKWTGNQPQHF
V gene: TRBV4-2; D gene: .; clone size: few; J gene: TRBJ2-1; CDR3 DNA: TGTGCCAGCAGCCCCGGACTCTTAGGGAATGAGCAGTTCTTC; CDR3 protein: CASSPGLLGNEQFF
V gene: TRBV2; D gene: .; clone size: .; J gene: TRBJ1-1; CDR3 DNA: TGTGCCAGCGACAATGGGGCGAGCCACACTGAAGCTTTCTTT; CDR3 protein: CASDNGASHTEAFF
V gene: TRBV29-1; D gene: TRBD2; clone size: few; J gene: TRBJ2-1; CDR3 DNA: TGCAGCTACGCGTTCGGGACTAACCCCGACAATGAGCAGTTCTTC; CDR3 protein: CSYAFGTNPDNEQFF
V gene: TRBV12-3/TRBV12-4; D gene: TRBD2; clone size: few; J gene: TRBJ2-5; CDR3 DNA: TGTGCCAGCAGCCTTAGCGGGTTAGAGACCCAGTACTTC; CDR3 protein: CASSLSGLETQYF
V gene: TRBV11-2; D gene: TRBD1; clone size: .; J gene: TRBJ1-4; CDR3 DNA: TGTGCCAGCAGCCGGACAGGTGAAAAACTGTTTTTT; CDR3 protein: CASSRTGEKLFF
V gene: TRBV7-2; D gene: .; clone size: .; J gene: TRBJ2-3; CDR3 DNA: TGTGCCAGCAGCCCTCAGGGAGGATCTCCCTCAGATACGCAGTATTTT; CDR3 protein: CASSPQGGSPSDTQYF
V gene: TRBV24-1; D gene: .; clone size: .; J gene: TRBJ2-3; CDR3 DNA: TGTGCCACCAGTGATTGGGCCCCTACATCAAACACAGATACGCAGTATTTT; CDR3 protein: CATSDWAPTSNTDTQYF
V gene: TRBV7-8; D gene: .; clone size: .; J gene: TRBJ2-7; CDR3 DNA: TGTGCCAGCAGCTACGACTGGAGCGAGCAGTACTTC; CDR3 protein: CASSYDWSEQYF
V gene: TRBV9; D gene: .; clone size: .; J gene: TRBJ2-1; CDR3 DNA: TGTGCCAGCAGCGCTACGGACCTCTCGGAGAAGCAGTTCTTC; CDR3 protein: CASSATDLSEKQFF
V gene: TRBV9; D gene: .; clone size: .; J gene: TRBJ2-7; CDR3 DNA: TGTGCCAGCAGCGGGTCCGTAAGTGGGTACGAGCAGTACTTC; CDR3 protein: CASSGSVSGYEQYF
V gene: TRBV12-3/TRBV12-4; D gene: .; clone size: .; J gene: TRBJ1-2; CDR3 DNA: TGTGCCAGCAGCCGGACGGTTAACTATGGCTACACCTTC; CDR3 protein: CASSRTVNYGYTF
V gene: TRBV10-3; D gene: TRBD2; clone size: .; J gene: TRBJ2-5; CDR3 DNA: TGTGCCATCAGTGAACCTAGCGGAGGCCCATGGACCCAGTACTTC; CDR3 protein: CAISEPSGGPWTQYF
V gene: TRBV4-3; D gene: TRBD2; clone size: .; J gene: TRBJ2-3; CDR3 DNA: TGCGCCAGCAGCCCCCGACTAGCGGGGGGGCCAGATACGCAGTATTTT; CDR3 protein: CASSPRLAGGPDTQYF
V gene: TRBV6-6; D gene: .; clone size: .; J gene: TRBJ2-2; CDR3 DNA: TGTGCCAGCAGCTCCGTTCAGACGACCGGGGAGCTGTTTTTT; CDR3 protein: CASSSVQTTGELFF
V gene: TRBV12-5; D gene: TRBD1; clone size: few; J gene: TRBJ2-1; CDR3 DNA: TGTGCTAGTGGTTTGTCCTCCGGACAGGGTGAGCAGTTCTTC; CDR3 protein: CASGLSSGQGEQFF
V gene: TRBV7-3; D gene: TRBD2; clone size: few; J gene: TRBJ2-1; CDR3 DNA: TGTGCCAGCAGCTTAATGGGGGGGTCGTACAATGAGCAGTTCTTC; CDR3 protein: CASSLMGGSYNEQFF
V gene: TRBV29-1; D gene: TRBD1; clone size: .; J gene: TRBJ1-1; CDR3 DNA: TGCAACGTGGACAGGGGTTTAACTGAAGCTTTCTTT; CDR3 protein: CNVDRGLTEAFF
V gene: TRBV25-1; D gene: TRBD1; clone size: .; J gene: TRBJ2-6; CDR3 DNA: TGTGCCAGCAGTGATCCTTCACAGGGGAAACGCTCTGGGGCCAACGTCCTGACTTTC; CDR3 protein: CASSDPSQGKRSGANVLTF